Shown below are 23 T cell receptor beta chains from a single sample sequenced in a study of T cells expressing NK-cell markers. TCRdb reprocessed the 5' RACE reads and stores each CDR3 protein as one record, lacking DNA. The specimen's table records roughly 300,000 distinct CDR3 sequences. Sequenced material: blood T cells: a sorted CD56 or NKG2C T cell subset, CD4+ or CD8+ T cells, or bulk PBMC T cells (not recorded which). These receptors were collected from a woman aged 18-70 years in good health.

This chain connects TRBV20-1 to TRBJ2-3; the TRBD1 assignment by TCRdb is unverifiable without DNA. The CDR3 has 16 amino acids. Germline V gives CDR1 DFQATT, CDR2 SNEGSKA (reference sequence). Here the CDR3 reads CSASGGGRSFTDTQYF.

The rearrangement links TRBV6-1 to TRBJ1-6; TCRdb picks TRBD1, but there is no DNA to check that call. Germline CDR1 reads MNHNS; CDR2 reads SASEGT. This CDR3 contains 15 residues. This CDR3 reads CASKTERGYNSPLHF.

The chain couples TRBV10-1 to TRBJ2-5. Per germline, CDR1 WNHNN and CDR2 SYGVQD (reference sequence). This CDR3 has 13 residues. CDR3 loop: CASSEGHQETQYF.

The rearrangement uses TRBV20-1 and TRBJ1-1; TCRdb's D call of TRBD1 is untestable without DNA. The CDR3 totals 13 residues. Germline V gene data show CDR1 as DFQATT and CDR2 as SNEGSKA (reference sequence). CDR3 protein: CSASKDRDTEAFF.

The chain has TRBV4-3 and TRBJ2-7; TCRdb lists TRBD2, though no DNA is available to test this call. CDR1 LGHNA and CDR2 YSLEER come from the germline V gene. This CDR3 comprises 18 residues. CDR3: CASSQVVTSGPYSYEQYF.

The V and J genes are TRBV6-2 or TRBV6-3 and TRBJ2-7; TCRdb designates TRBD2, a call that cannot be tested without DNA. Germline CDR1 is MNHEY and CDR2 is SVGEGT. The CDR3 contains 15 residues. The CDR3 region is CASRSGTSGHYEQYF.

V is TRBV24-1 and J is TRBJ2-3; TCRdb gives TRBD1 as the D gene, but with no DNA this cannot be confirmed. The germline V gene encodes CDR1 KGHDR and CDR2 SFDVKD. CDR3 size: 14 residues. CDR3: CATSPPQGLDTQYF.

This CDR3 reads CASSQDYRTGLAKNIQYF. This sequence joins TRBV3-1 and TRBJ2-4; TCRdb's D call, TRBD1, is unchecked because there is no DNA. Germline CDR1 reads LGHDT; CDR2 reads YNNKEL (reference sequence). CDR3 length: 18 amino acids. Supplemented by reference TRBV3-1 and TRBJ2-4, the full variable domain reads DTAVSQTPKYLVTQMGNDKSIKCEQNLGHDTMYWYKQDSKKFLKIMFSYNNKELIINETVPNRFSPKSPDKAHLNLHINSLELGDSAVYFCASSQDYRTGLAKNIQYFGAGTRLSVL.

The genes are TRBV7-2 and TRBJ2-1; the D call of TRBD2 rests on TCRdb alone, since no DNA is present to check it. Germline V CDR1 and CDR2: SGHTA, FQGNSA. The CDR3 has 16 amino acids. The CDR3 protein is CASSLGPSGSQNEQFF. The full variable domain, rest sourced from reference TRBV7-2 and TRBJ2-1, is GAGVSQSPSNKVTEKGKDVELRCDPISGHTALYWYRQSLGQGLEFLIYFQGNSAPDKSGLPSDRFSAERTGGSVSTLTIQRTQQEDSAVYLCASSLGPSGSQNEQFFGPGTRLTVL.

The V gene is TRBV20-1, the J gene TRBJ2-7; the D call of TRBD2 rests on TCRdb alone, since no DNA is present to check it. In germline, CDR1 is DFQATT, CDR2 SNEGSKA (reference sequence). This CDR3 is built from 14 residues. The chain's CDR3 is CSAPKREGLYEQYF.

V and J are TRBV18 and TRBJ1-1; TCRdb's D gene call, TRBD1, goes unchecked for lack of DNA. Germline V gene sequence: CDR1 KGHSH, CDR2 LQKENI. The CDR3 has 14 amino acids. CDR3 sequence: CASSQDNPNTEAFF. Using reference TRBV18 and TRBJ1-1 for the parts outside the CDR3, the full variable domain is NAGVMQNPRHLVRRRGQEARLRCSPMKGHSHVYWYRQLPEEGLKFMVYLQKENIIDESGMPKERFSAEFPKEGPSILRIQQVVRGDSAAYFCASSQDNPNTEAFFGQGTRLTVV.

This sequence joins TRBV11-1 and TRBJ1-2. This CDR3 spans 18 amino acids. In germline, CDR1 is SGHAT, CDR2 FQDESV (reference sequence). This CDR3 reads CASSQLPRDAYSNYGYTF.

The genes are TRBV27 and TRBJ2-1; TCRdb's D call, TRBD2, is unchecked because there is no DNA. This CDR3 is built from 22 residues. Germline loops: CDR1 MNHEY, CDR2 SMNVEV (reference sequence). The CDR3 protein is CASSLSGRGKASGASSYNEQFF.

The CDR3 protein is CASSDSRFNEQFF. This sequence joins TRBV9 and TRBJ2-1; TCRdb selects TRBD2, and the lack of DNA leaves this call unchecked. Germline CDR1 SGDLS, CDR2 YYNGEE. CDR3 length: 13 residues.

The CDR3 loop reads CASSIAAGELFF. The chain links TRBV28 to TRBJ2-2. Germline lookup yields CDR1 MDHEN and CDR2 SYDVKM. The CDR3 is made up of 12 amino acids.

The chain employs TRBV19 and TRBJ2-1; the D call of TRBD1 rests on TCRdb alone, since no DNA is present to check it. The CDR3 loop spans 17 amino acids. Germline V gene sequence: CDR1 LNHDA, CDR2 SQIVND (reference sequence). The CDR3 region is CASRYRGVGSSYNEQFF.

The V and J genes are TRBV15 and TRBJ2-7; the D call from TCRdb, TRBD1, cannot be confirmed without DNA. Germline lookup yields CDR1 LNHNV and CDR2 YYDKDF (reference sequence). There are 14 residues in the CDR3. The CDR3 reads CATSRDQGEDEQYF.

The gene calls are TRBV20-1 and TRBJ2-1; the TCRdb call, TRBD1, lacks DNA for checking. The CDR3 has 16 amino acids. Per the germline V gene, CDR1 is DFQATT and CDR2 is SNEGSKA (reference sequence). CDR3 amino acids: CSALIGTGGAYNEQFF.

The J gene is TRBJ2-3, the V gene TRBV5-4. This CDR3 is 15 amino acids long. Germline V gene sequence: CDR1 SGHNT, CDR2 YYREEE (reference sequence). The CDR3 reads CASSLVYDFADTQYF.

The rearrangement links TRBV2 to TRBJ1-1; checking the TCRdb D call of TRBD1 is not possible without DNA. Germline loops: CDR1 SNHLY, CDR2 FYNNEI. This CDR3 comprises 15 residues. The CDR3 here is CASRRQGARNTEAFF.

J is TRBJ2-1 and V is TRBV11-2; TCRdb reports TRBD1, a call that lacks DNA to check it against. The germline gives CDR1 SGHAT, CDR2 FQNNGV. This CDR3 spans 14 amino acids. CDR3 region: CASSRKGGHNEQFF.

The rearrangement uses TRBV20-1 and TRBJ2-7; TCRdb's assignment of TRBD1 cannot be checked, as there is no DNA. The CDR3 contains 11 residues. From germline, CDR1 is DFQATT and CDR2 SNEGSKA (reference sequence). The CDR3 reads CSANRGYEQYF.

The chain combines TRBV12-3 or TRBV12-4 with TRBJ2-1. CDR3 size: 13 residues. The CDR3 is CASSWSSYNEQFF.